This TCR beta chain was recovered during a study of blood T cell repertoires in COVID-19. Overall study context: The study drew acute and convalescent COVID-19 samples from the United States, Italy and Spain. T cells, B-cell-depleted T cells, or PBMCs provided the cDNA or gDNA that served as material.

The J segment lost 1 base and the V segment lost 0 bases, leaving 12 bases of the junction unmatched. The CDR3 covers 19 residues. Methods used by the authors: Nucleated cell counts were estimated from reference gene primer amplification. The assay was immunoSEQ multiplex PCR, and TCRdb's table has in-frame clones only and misses some. V, J and clone size are taken as reported in that table, and D and trimming were inferred from the DNA itself. The table records about 57,000 clones, around 90% of them present only once. Followed longitudinally, the Seattle patients had been enrolled during active infection.

The material sequenced was peripheral blood. The origin of this receptor is a woman older than 75 with COVID-19, enrolled during active disease. The V call is TRBV5-3, the J call TRBJ1-2; TRBD1 agrees at 10 bases. TRBV5-3 is classed as an ORF, of uncertain function. CDR3 region: CARSLEGPGQGYCNYGYTF. In DNA, the CDR3 is TGTGCCAGAAGCTTGGAAGGGCCGGGACAGGGGTATTGTAACTATGGCTACACCTTC.